This TCR beta chain was found in a study of blood T cell repertoires in COVID-19. Germline V gives CDR1 KGHSH, CDR2 LQKENI. The CDR3 sequence is 13 residues long. Trimming removed 3 bases at V and 3 bases at J, with 8 bases between. This clone turned up a few times. This table comes from immunoSEQ multiplex PCR, and its TCRdb copy is limited to in-frame clones, with some not included. The data show 330,000 or so clones, about 90% seen once. Assignments of participants to cohorts depended upon their own reported clinical history. The material sequenced was PBMCs or T cells enriched from blood (not recorded which). The sequence derives from a woman in her twenties or thirties who had recovered from COVID-19. The rearrangement joins TRBV18 to TRBJ1-2; TRBD1 might be the D (5 bases). CDR3: CASSPARDYGYTF. CDR3 coding DNA: TGTGCCAGCTCACCGGCCAGGGACTATGGCTACACCTTC.